This TCR beta chain was recovered during a study of OX40 agonist ivuxolimab in advanced cancers. Assay: immunoSEQ multiplex PCR; the TCRdb copy retains only in-frame clones and omits some. The sample lists about 55,000 clones, 89% occurring once. Regarding this clone: Antigen unknown.

The CDR3 totals 17 residues. The V segment lost 3 bases and the J segment 0 bases; nucleotides outside the gene matches: 10. Looked up from germline, CDR1 is SQVTM and CDR2 is ANQGSEA. Study results and caveats: The study found that CD8+ T cells averaged more expanded clones than CD4+.

The sequencing used CD4+ or CD8+ T cells sorted from blood, collected in a trial of the OX40 agonist ivuxolimab. The source is an adult with an advanced solid tumor such as melanoma, head and neck, liver or kidney cancer. The chain links TRBV29-1 to TRBJ2-2, with 7 bases aligning to TRBD1. As DNA, the CDR3 is TGCAGCGTTGAGGAGGAGCTAGGGACAGCGAACACCGGGGAGCTGTTTTTT. Translation gives CSVEEELGTANTGELFF.